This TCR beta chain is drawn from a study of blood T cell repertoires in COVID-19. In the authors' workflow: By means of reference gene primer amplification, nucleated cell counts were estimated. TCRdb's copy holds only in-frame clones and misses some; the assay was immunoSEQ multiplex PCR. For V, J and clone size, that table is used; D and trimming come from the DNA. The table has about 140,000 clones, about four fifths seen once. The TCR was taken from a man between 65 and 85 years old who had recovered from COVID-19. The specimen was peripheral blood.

CDR3 amino acids: CASSMENSNQPQHF. In DNA form, the CDR3 reads TGTGCCAGTAGTATGGAGAATAGCAATCAGCCCCAGCATTTT. The rearrangement uses TRBV19 and TRBJ1-5; D is ambiguous. CDR3 length equals 14 residues. Germline V gene lookup returns CDR1 LNHDA and CDR2 SQIVND (reference sequence). The V and J ends lost 3 bases and 0 bases respectively, with 6 bases between them.